The TCR beta chain under discussion was sequenced for a study of patients and donors after allogeneic stem cell transplantation. This CDR3 spans 16 amino acids. V was clipped by 5 bases and J by 0 bases; unmatched bases: 5. Germline lookup yields CDR1 SGDLS and CDR2 YYNGEE. From the RT-PCR reads, TCRdb called clonotypes with MiXCR, one entry per CDR3 protein. The sample has roughly 940,000 distinct CDR3 sequences; around 17% are singletons. Sequencing was performed on blood, either unsorted or a sorted T cell fraction (not recorded which). The TCR sequence derives from a human donor who was either an allogeneic HSCT recipient or a stem cell or donor lymphocyte infusion donor (not recorded which). It is not recorded whose cells these are; they may come from a transplant donor. This chain uses TRBV9 with TRBJ2-3; 11 bases map to TRBD1. The CDR3 protein is CASRLGQGASTDTQYF. CDR3 coding DNA: TGTGCCAGCAGACTAGGACAGGGGGCAAGCACAGATACGCAGTATTTT.